These 10 T cell receptor beta chains were all obtained from the same sample, sequenced in a study of T-cell reconstitution after alpha-beta-depleted transplantation in children. For TCRbeta, the library was prepared with unique molecular identifiers. TCRdb reprocessed the PCR reads with MiXCR, giving one entry per CDR3 protein. Here the sample spans roughly 500,000 distinct CDR3 sequences, around 13% being singletons. The sequences come from PBMCs from the stem cell graft donor, collected from the stem cell graft. These receptors all stem from a human donor who donated a stem cell graft to a child with combined immunodeficiency.

This clonotype came up many times. The chain joins TRBV13 to TRBJ2-1; the D gene is possibly TRBD1 (6 bases). Trimming took off 5 bases at V and 7 bases at J, with 9 bases between the two ends. Germline assignment: CDR1 PRHDT and CDR2 FYEKMQ (reference sequence). The CDR3 spans 12 residues. CDR3 amino acids: CASSQGRNEQFF. The CDR3 nucleotides are TGTGCCAGCAGCCAGGGGCGGAATGAGCAGTTCTTC.

J is TRBJ2-3 and V is TRBV9, with D unresolved. CDR1 is SGDLS and CDR2 is YYNGEE in the germline V gene. This CDR3 region has 17 residues. Between the trimmed V and J ends, which lost 0 bases and 4 bases, there was a span of 18 bases. As DNA, the CDR3 is TGTGCCAGCAGCGTAGGAGGTCCAGGCCACCGCGCAGATACGCAGTATTTT. This gives the protein CASSVGGPGHRADTQYF.

The chain employs TRBV7-8 and TRBJ1-2; no reliable D call. CDR1 is SGHVS, CDR2 FQNEAQ, per germline. The CDR3 totals 13 residues. Trimming shortened V by 3 bases and J by 1 base, and 6 bases separated the two germline ends. Written as DNA, the CDR3 is TGTGCCAGCAGCTTCAGGATTAACTATGGCTACACCTTC. Its translation is CASSFRINYGYTF.

This clonotype was detected a few times. This chain connects TRBV20-1 to TRBJ1-5, with no clear D. Trimming cost V 0 bases and J 0 bases, with 12 bases left between them. Per germline, CDR1 DFQATT and CDR2 SNEGSKA (reference sequence). The CDR3 loop spans 16 amino acids. CDR3 protein: CSAREVMGVSNQPQHF. Here the CDR3 DNA reads TGCAGTGCTAGAGAAGTAATGGGAGTTAGCAATCAGCCCCAGCATTTT.

The V and J genes are TRBV24-1 and TRBJ2-1; the match to TRBD1 covers 9 bases. CDR3 size: 15 residues. CDR1 and CDR2 (germline): KGHDR, SFDVKD. The V and J ends lost 0 bases and 8 bases, in that order; junction bases with no gene match: 4. CDR3 bases: TGTGCCACCAGTGATTTGGGAACAGGGGGCGATGAGCAGTTCTTC. This gives the protein CATSDLGTGGDEQFF.

This clonotype was seen only a few times. V is TRBV3-1 and J is TRBJ2-5; TRBD2 matches 9 bases. Losses at the gene ends were 4 bases for V and 4 bases for J; bases not matched to a gene: 4. The CDR3 sequence is 14 residues long. Per the germline V gene, CDR1 is LGHDT and CDR2 is YNNKEL (reference sequence). The CDR3 nucleotides are TGTGCCAGCAGCCGCACACTAGCGGGAGAGACCCAGTACTTC. Protein sequence: CASSRTLAGETQYF.

This clonotype was counted a few times. This chain uses TRBV7-2 with TRBJ1-1; maybe TRBD1 (5 bases). This CDR3 is 15 amino acids long. Germline V lookup: CDR1 SGHTA, CDR2 FQGNSA. Trimming cost V 4 bases and J 0 bases, with 12 bases left between them. The CDR3 DNA follows: TGTGCCAGCAGCTGGGGGGGATTCATGAACACTGAAGCTTTCTTT. It codes for CASSWGGFMNTEAFF.

This clonotype was observed a few times. This chain links TRBV30 with TRBJ2-2; D may correspond to TRBD1 or TRBD2 (5 bases each). Trimming took 5 bases from V and 5 from J, leaving 12 bases between them. This CDR3 region has 13 residues. The germline V gene encodes CDR1 GTSNPN and CDR2 SVGIG (reference sequence). The CDR3 loop reads CAWGGLLTGELFF. CDR3 sequence (DNA): TGTGCCTGGGGGGGTCTCTTGACCGGGGAGCTGTTTTTT.

Ten or more counts support this clonotype. The chain links TRBV29-1 to TRBJ1-1; D perhaps matches TRBD1 (6 bases). Germline V gene lookup returns CDR1 SQVTM and CDR2 ANQGSEA. Trimming left V 7 bases short and J 0 bases short, with 18 bases between. This CDR3 has 15 amino acids. As DNA, the CDR3 is TGCAGCGCCTACCGGGACAACGGTTTGAACACTGAAGCTTTCTTT. Encoded protein: CSAYRDNGLNTEAFF.

The genes are TRBV18 and TRBJ2-1; 9 bases line up with TRBD2. V dropped 2 bases and J dropped 2; count of bases not matched to a gene: 7. CDR3 size: 17 residues. CDR1 and CDR2 (germline): KGHSH, LQKENI. DNA for the CDR3: TGTGCCAGCTCACCATCTTTAGCGGGAGTTGCCTACAATGAGCAGTTCTTC. Its translation is CASSPSLAGVAYNEQFF.